The rows below give T cell receptor beta chains drawn from one sample of a study of blood T cell repertoires in COVID-19. The data were produced by immunoSEQ multiplex PCR, yet TCRdb's version contains in-frame clones alone and is incomplete. The table shows fewer than 300,000 clones, with roughly 80% occurring only once. The specimen was peripheral blood. Receptor source: a woman aged 45-59 years who had recovered from COVID-19. CDR3s leave out the opening cysteine and the closing phenylalanine or tryptophan. Clone sizes are given selectively: once, few, many, or a class where the clone is expanded.

J gene: TRBJ2-3; V gene: TRBV6-2/TRBV6-3; clone size: -; CDR3 protein: ASSYSGLAGGRNTQY
J gene: TRBJ1-3; V gene: TRBV6-5; clone size: -; CDR3 protein: ASSLPGNTIY
J gene: TRBJ1-2; V gene: TRBV19; clone size: -; CDR3 protein: ASSIDGENYGYT
J gene: TRBJ1-4; V gene: TRBV30; clone size: -; CDR3 protein: AWSPTARWANEKLF
J gene: TRBJ2-7; V gene: TRBV11-2; clone size: -; CDR3 protein: ASSAGTYEQY
J gene: TRBJ2-5; V gene: TRBV7-9; clone size: once; CDR3 protein: ASSLEGGGETQY
J gene: TRBJ2-2; V gene: TRBV7-2; clone size: -; CDR3 protein: ASSLTGGTGELF
J gene: TRBJ2-7; V gene: TRBV6-1; clone size: -; CDR3 protein: ASSERGGEQY
J gene: TRBJ1-2; V gene: TRBV5-1; clone size: -; CDR3 protein: ASSQESRDSNYGYT
J gene: TRBJ2-1; V gene: TRBV7-9; clone size: -; CDR3 protein: ASSSPSVGHNEQF
J gene: TRBJ2-2; V gene: TRBV4-3; clone size: -; CDR3 protein: ASSQEWSFAGELF
J gene: TRBJ1-1; V gene: TRBV19; clone size: -; CDR3 protein: ASTPTQGARTEAF
J gene: TRBJ2-1; V gene: TRBV5-4; clone size: -; CDR3 protein: ASSYGTGGSYNEQF
J gene: TRBJ2-7; V gene: TRBV10-3; clone size: -; CDR3 protein: AISGLAGVSHEQY
J gene: TRBJ2-7; V gene: TRBV11-2; clone size: -; CDR3 protein: ASSLDGLGGSYEQY
J gene: TRBJ2-7; V gene: TRBV5-5; clone size: -; CDR3 protein: ASSSGFYEQY
J gene: TRBJ2-6; V gene: TRBV7-9; clone size: -; CDR3 protein: ASSSTGGGGANVLT
J gene: TRBJ2-5; V gene: TRBV9; clone size: -; CDR3 protein: ASSQYNLKLETQY
J gene: TRBJ2-7; V gene: TRBV6-5; clone size: -; CDR3 protein: ASRFRGRSYEQY
J gene: TRBJ1-1; V gene: TRBV4-1; clone size: -; CDR3 protein: ASSQEQGWTEAF
J gene: TRBJ2-5; V gene: TRBV11-2; clone size: once; CDR3 protein: ASSKDSGLQETQY
J gene: TRBJ1-1; V gene: TRBV9; clone size: few; CDR3 protein: ASALTGNTEAF
J gene: TRBJ2-1; V gene: TRBV7-2; clone size: -; CDR3 protein: ASSLPGLPYNEQF
J gene: TRBJ2-2; V gene: TRBV6-5; clone size: -; CDR3 protein: ASSQNRANGELF
J gene: TRBJ2-3; V gene: TRBV3-1/TRBV3-2; clone size: -; CDR3 protein: ASSQGGLPANVPLGVTQY
J gene: TRBJ1-1; V gene: TRBV2; clone size: -; CDR3 protein: ASSDDRAAEAF
J gene: TRBJ2-5; V gene: TRBV20-1; clone size: many; CDR3 protein: SASRRGEGPVGTQY
J gene: TRBJ2-7; V gene: TRBV19; clone size: -; CDR3 protein: ASSTVRGPYEQY
J gene: TRBJ1-2; V gene: TRBV19; clone size: -; CDR3 protein: ASQQGNYGYT
J gene: TRBJ2-5; V gene: TRBV5-1; clone size: once; CDR3 protein: ASSLLGTVRWEETQY
J gene: TRBJ2-3; V gene: TRBV24-1; clone size: -; CDR3 protein: ATKVGGGTDTQY
J gene: TRBJ2-1; V gene: TRBV11-2; clone size: -; CDR3 protein: ASSPRLAGYNEQF
J gene: TRBJ2-7; V gene: TRBV30; clone size: -; CDR3 protein: AWNAGVVPLYEQY
J gene: TRBJ1-1; V gene: TRBV6-6; clone size: -; CDR3 protein: ASRAAGNTEAF
J gene: TRBJ2-4; V gene: TRBV5-1; clone size: many; CDR3 protein: ASSLTGSENIQY
J gene: TRBJ1-2; V gene: TRBV19; clone size: -; CDR3 protein: ASSIGDSLYGYT
J gene: TRBJ1-2; V gene: TRBV2; clone size: few; CDR3 protein: ASWLGRDYGYT
J gene: TRBJ2-7; V gene: TRBV5-1; clone size: -; CDR3 protein: ASSSTSTSYEQY
J gene: TRBJ1-6; V gene: TRBV5-4; clone size: -; CDR3 protein: ASSLRTGYNSPLH
J gene: TRBJ2-7; V gene: TRBV18; clone size: -; CDR3 protein: ASSPGSSYEQY
J gene: TRBJ1-4; V gene: TRBV7-2; clone size: -; CDR3 protein: ASSTTGGNEKLF
J gene: TRBJ1-1; V gene: TRBV29-1; clone size: -; CDR3 protein: SVESGAGNTEAF
J gene: TRBJ2-7; V gene: TRBV6-5; clone size: -; CDR3 protein: ASTEEVIGSYEQY
J gene: TRBJ2-7; V gene: TRBV21-1; clone size: -; CDR3 protein: ASSKGGQQGVGEQY
J gene: TRBJ2-7; V gene: TRBV6-4; clone size: -; CDR3 protein: GGGSPSSSYEQY
J gene: TRBJ1-1; V gene: TRBV6-5; clone size: -; CDR3 protein: ASSYGGLGTEAF
J gene: TRBJ2-7; V gene: TRBV11-1; clone size: -; CDR3 protein: ATSEGPSYEQY
J gene: TRBJ2-7; V gene: TRBV5-1; clone size: once; CDR3 protein: ASSLDRAYEQY